This TCR beta chain was sequenced in a study of cytomegalovirus exposure and HLA in healthy donors. The study, taken as a whole, reports: Rates of TCR association differed by HLA locus in a later analysis, with DRB1 highest and HLA-C lowest. Roughly even sequencing depth across donors was the assumption behind the presence/absence analyses.

A word on this clone: Its antigen is as yet unknown.

The ends were cut back, 8 bases at V and 0 bases at J, with 9 bases in the middle. The CDR3 is 13 amino acids. From germline, CDR1 is MNHNS and CDR2 SASEGT. PCR used 60 Vbeta primers and 13 Jbeta primers. In the study's own analysis: Among the unique TCR beta chains that a later analysis counted, around 72 million in all, about 10 million were shared. Clones were sequenced by immunoSEQ multiplex PCR, and TCRdb holds only the in-frame ones, with some missing. Clone size and V and J calls were adopted from that table, with D and trimming inferred from the DNA. The sample shows over 95,000 clones, 76% of them seen only once.

V usage is TRBV6-1 and J usage is TRBJ2-3, with no clear D. This clonotype was obtained from a man aged 40-55 years in good health and CMV-seronegative. The sequenced material came from PBMCs. The CDR3 here is CASRRLSTDTQYF. Written as DNA, the CDR3 is TGTGCCAGCCGGCGGCTAAGCACAGATACGCAGTATTTT.